This entry lists 19 T cell receptor beta chains sequenced from one sample in a study of shared clonotypes between healthy human individuals. Measured with immunoSEQ multiplex PCR; TCRdb has only the in-frame clones, and not every one. The repertoire consists of about 460,000 clones, with roughly 80% occurring once and the leading ten covering 12%. Sequencing was performed on PBMCs. The receptors here all came from a woman aged 35 to 49 in good health. Some clones in this sample may be carry-over from other donors' samples.

As for this clone: This clone may be a read error of a much larger clone one base away. The rearrangement joins TRBV10-3 to TRBJ2-2; tentatively, D is TRBD1 or TRBD2 (7 bases each). This CDR3 is 16 amino acids long. Trimming took off 4 bases at V and 6 bases at J, with 18 bases between the two ends. The V gene's germline CDR1 is ENHRY and CDR2 SYGVKD. CDR3 sequence: CAISGTGGQSAGELFF. DNA of the CDR3: TGTGCCATCAGTGGCACGGGGGGACAGAGCGCCGGGGAGCTGTTTTTT.

V gene TRBV28 combines with J gene TRBJ1-2; the D gene is possibly TRBD1 (6 bases). Trimming removed 4 bases from V and 2 bases from J, with 20 bases in between. This CDR3 region has 17 residues. CDR1 is MDHEN and CDR2 is SYDVKM in the germline V gene. This chain's CDR3 is CASSSRQAYGKNYGYTF. For the CDR3, the DNA is TGTGCCAGCAGTTCGAGACAGGCTTACGGTAAAAACTATGGCTACACCTTC.

This clone is a singleton in its sample. Given a far larger clone just one base away, this is likely a sequencing read error. This CDR3 reads CASGRRAISEQYF. CDR3 in DNA: TGTGCCAGCGGCAGGAGGGCCATCAGCGAGCAGTACTTC. The rearrangement uses TRBV11-2 and TRBJ2-7; tentative D call: TRBD2 (6 bases). The V gene's germline CDR1 is SGHAT and CDR2 FQNNGV. The V end was cut by 8 bases, the J end by 6 bases, with 17 bases between. The CDR3 covers 13 residues. Supplemented by reference TRBV11-2 and TRBJ2-7, the full variable domain reads EAGVAQSPRYKIIEKRQSVAFWCNPISGHATLYWYQQILGQGPKLLIQFQNNGVVDDSQLPKDRFSAERLKGVDSTLKIQPAKLEDSAVYLCASGRRAISEQYFGPGTRLTVT.

The chain couples TRBV10-3 to TRBJ1-4; D ambiguous. The CDR3 covers 13 residues. CDR1 and CDR2 from the germline V gene are ENHRY and SYGVKD. The V end was cut by 8 bases, the J end by 0 bases, with 7 bases between. CDR3 in DNA: TGTGCCATCTCCCCGGCAACTAATGAAAAACTGTTTTTT. It translates to CAISPATNEKLFF.

With regard to this clone: A far larger clone is just one base off, so this is likely a read error. The V and J genes are TRBV29-1 and TRBJ2-7, with D unresolved. The CDR3 is 13 residues long. Deletions cut 4 bases from V and 1 base from J, with 11 bases between. Germline lookup yields CDR1 SQVTM and CDR2 ANQGSEA. Written as DNA, the CDR3 is TGCAGCGTTGTCAAGGTCGGTTCCTACGAGCAGTACTTC. It encodes CSVVKVGSYEQYF.

The J gene is TRBJ1-5, the V gene TRBV27; 10 bases map to TRBD1. Unmatched junction bases numbered 4, after V lost 4 bases and J lost 10 bases. Germline lookup yields CDR1 MNHEY and CDR2 SMNVEV (reference sequence). The CDR3 loop spans 13 amino acids. CDR3 nucleotides: TGTGCCAGCAGTTCCGGACAGGGGGGACCCCAGCATTTT. It codes for CASSSGQGGPQHF.

There are a few counts of this clone. The CDR3 DNA reads as TGTGCCAGTAGTATCTCAGTGAACACTGAAGCTTTCTTT. Encoded protein: CASSISVNTEAFF. This chain uses TRBV19 with TRBJ1-1; D ambiguous. Germline values: CDR1 LNHDA, CDR2 SQIVND (reference sequence). The CDR3 sequence is 13 residues long. Trimming removed 3 bases at V and 0 bases at J, with 5 bases between.

The chain uses TRBV30 and TRBJ1-2; the D gene is possibly TRBD1 (6 bases). The CDR3 is 13 residues long. The germline V and J ends were trimmed by 1 base and 3 bases, with 9 bases remaining between them. Germline V CDR1 and CDR2: GTSNPN, SVGIG (reference sequence). CDR3 coding DNA: TGTGCCTGGAGTGAGGGGGAGGACTATGGCTACACCTTC. Protein sequence: CAWSEGEDYGYTF.

This chain connects TRBV4-1 to TRBJ2-5; 13 bases line up with TRBD2. Germline CDR1 reads MGHRA; CDR2 reads YSYEKL. This CDR3 region has 14 residues. With V trimmed by 0 bases and J by 8 bases, 0 bases remained unmatched. CDR3 DNA sequence: TGCGCCAGCAGCCAAGAGGGACTAGCGGGAACCCAGTACTTC. This codes for CASSQEGLAGTQYF.

The gene calls are TRBV15 and TRBJ2-3; 7 nucleotides line up with TRBD2. Unmatched junction bases numbered 3, after V lost 4 bases and J lost 2 bases. The germline V gene encodes CDR1 LNHNV and CDR2 YYDKDF (reference sequence). The CDR3 has 14 amino acids. In nucleotides, the CDR3 is TGTGCCACCAGCAAGCGGGGTTACACAGATACGCAGTATTTT. Encoded protein: CATSKRGYTDTQYF.

The table lists this clone with a count of one. The CDR3 sequence is CASSFGLRGSRGTQYF. The DNA of the CDR3 is TGTGCCAGCAGCTTCGGGCTACGCGGAAGCAGAGGTACGCAGTATTTT. This chain joins TRBV7-6 and TRBJ2-3; D ambiguous. V was clipped by 3 bases and J by 8 bases, with 21 bases between them. CDR1 and CDR2 (germline): SGHVS, FNYEAQ. The length of the CDR3 is 16 residues.

J is TRBJ2-5 and V is TRBV27; D is possibly TRBD1 (6 bases). From germline, CDR1 is MNHEY and CDR2 SMNVEV (reference sequence). The CDR3 loop spans 14 amino acids. Trimming cost V 10 bases and J 5 bases, with 20 bases left between them. In DNA, the CDR3 is TGTGCCACAGGGTTGGGTTGGGGGCAGGAGACCCAGTACTTC. It encodes CATGLGWGQETQYF.

The chain uses TRBV15 and TRBJ2-6; 7 bases align to TRBD2. The CDR3 is made up of 15 amino acids. The V segment lost 3 bases and the J segment 2 bases; nucleotides outside the gene matches: 1. Per the germline V gene, CDR1 is LNHNV and CDR2 is YYDKDF (reference sequence). The DNA of the CDR3 is TGTGCCACCAGCAGGGGAGGGACTGGGGCCAACGTCCTGACTTTC. It codes for CATSRGGTGANVLTF.

The chain recombines TRBV28 with TRBJ2-7, with 9 bases identical to TRBD1. The CDR3 spans 15 residues. V trimming: 5 bases; J trimming: 4 bases; junction bases outside the gene matches: 9. CDR1 is MDHEN and CDR2 is SYDVKM in the germline V gene. The CDR3 here is CASSEGGQGYYEQYF. DNA for the CDR3: TGTGCCAGCAGTGAGGGGGGACAGGGATATTACGAGCAGTACTTC.

The chain is built from TRBV5-1 and TRBJ2-7; D unresolved. The germline V gene encodes CDR1 SGHRS and CDR2 YFSETQ. The CDR3 sequence is 14 residues long. Trimming pared 4 bases from V and 0 bases from J, leaving 11 bases between. CDR3 bases: TGCGCCAGCAGCAAGGACCGAAACTCCTACGAGCAGTACTTC. Residues: CASSKDRNSYEQYF.

The chain carries TRBV7-2 and TRBJ1-4; no firm D call. CDR3 length equals 16 residues. V was shortened by 5 bases and J by 4 bases, with 17 bases between the two germline ends. Germline loops: CDR1 SGHTA, CDR2 FQGNSA. CDR3 in amino acids: CASSPFAPGRNEKLFF. In nucleotides, the CDR3 is TGTGCCAGCAGCCCCTTCGCACCCGGCCGTAATGAAAAACTGTTTTTT.

This chain joins TRBV6-6 and TRBJ2-1; 9 bases agree with TRBD2. The germline V gene encodes CDR1 MNHNY and CDR2 SVGAGI (reference sequence). J gave up 6 bases and V 6 bases, and 3 bases lay outside the gene matches. The CDR3 covers 13 residues. DNA for the CDR3: TGTGCCAGCAGACCGACTAGCGGCAATGAGCAGTTCTTC. It is translated as CASRPTSGNEQFF.

Regarding this clone: Because it lacks the conserved phenylalanine or tryptophan at the end, this CDR3 is likely a read error. This specimen includes other DNA sequences encoding the same CDR3. The chain employs TRBV29-1 and TRBJ1-2; D uncertain. The V gene's germline CDR1 is SQVTM and CDR2 ANQGSEA. The CDR3 has 11 amino acids. For the CDR3, the DNA is TGCAGCGAGTCCTCAAACTACGGCTACACCCTC. Encoded protein: CSESSNYGYTL.

The chain combines TRBV2 with TRBJ2-5; D may be TRBD1 (6 bases). V was clipped by 6 bases and J by 3 bases, with 14 bases between them. The CDR3 extends over 14 amino acids. Germline V lookup: CDR1 SNHLY, CDR2 FYNNEI. CDR3 nucleotides: TGTGCCAGCAGAGGGGACACCCGGAAAGAGACCCAGTACTTC. Its protein product is CASRGDTRKETQYF.